This T cell receptor (beta chain) was recorded in a study of beta chain features in type 1 diabetes. Sequenced material consisted of expressed TCRB transcripts (all of the isolated RNA was reverse transcribed). Using immunoSEQ multiplex PCR, the repertoire was profiled, and TCRdb retains in-frame clones only, with some absent. The profile shows a few hundred thousand clones, about 13% of them singletons. The length of the CDR3 is 14 residues. V lost 2 bases to trimming and J lost 5 bases, with 11 bases between them. Per germline, CDR1 LGHNA and CDR2 YSLEER. Whole-study findings and limits: Shorter TCRB CDR3s, moderately but significantly so, marked every one of the four CD4+ subsets in Type 1 diabetes patients. TCRB repertoires of naive, central memory and Treg cells appeared more similar among patients than among healthy donors.

In this sample, this clone turned up a few times. Its antigen remains unknown. The rearrangement joins TRBV4-3 to TRBJ2-3; no definite D call. The source of this sequence is a woman aged 18 to 35 with type 1 diabetes. Sequenced input: naive CD4+ T cells from blood. The chain's CDR3 is CASSQYGQVDTQYF. In DNA, the CDR3 is TGCGCCAGCAGCCAATATGGGCAGGTAGATACGCAGTATTTT.